The 18 T cell receptor beta chains presented below share a single source sample, sequenced in a study of Graves' ophthalmopathy and Graves' hyperthyroidism. Amplification from RNA transcripts yielded the TCR beta CDR3 regions. HTBI primers were employed in first-round RT-PCR, then a second-round multiplex PCR followed. TCRdb reanalysed the multiplex PCR reads using MiXCR and keeps one entry per CDR3 protein. Altogether about 220,000 distinct CDR3 sequences are present, roughly a fifth being singletons, with the ten largest covering roughly 45%. The specimen was peripheral blood. The receptors here all came from a woman aged 50 to 60 with Graves' ophthalmopathy.

This chain links TRBV7-9 with TRBJ2-7, with D possibly matching TRBD2 (5 bases). The CDR3 contains 13 residues. The ends were cut back, 5 bases at V and 0 bases at J, with 8 bases in the middle. Germline assignment: CDR1 SEHNR and CDR2 FQNEAQ (reference sequence). The CDR3 here is CASSIGISYEQYF. The CDR3, as DNA: TGTGCCAGCAGCATCGGGATCTCCTACGAGCAGTACTTC.

J is TRBJ2-5 and V is TRBV3-1; D is perhaps TRBD2 (6 bases). V lost 7 bases, J lost 7 bases, and 16 bases lay in between. CDR3 size: 13 residues. Germline loops: CDR1 LGHDT, CDR2 YNNKEL (reference sequence). CDR3 amino acids: CASTLGTGRTQYF. The CDR3 DNA sequence: TGTGCCAGCACCCTCGGGACTGGACGGACCCAGTACTTC.

The chain is built from TRBV15 and TRBJ1-3, with 7 bases that match TRBD1. J was trimmed by 0 bases and V by 0 bases; bases with no gene match: 5. Germline lookup yields CDR1 LNHNV and CDR2 YYDKDF (reference sequence). The length of the CDR3 is 17 residues. The CDR3 protein is CATSRDSGGSSGNTIYF. The CDR3 bases are TGTGCCACCAGCAGAGACTCAGGGGGGAGCTCTGGAAACACCATATATTTT.

In its sample, this clonotype was seen many times. V gene TRBV7-9 combines with J gene TRBJ1-2; D unclear. The CDR3 runs 14 residues. V lost 0 bases and J 4 bases, leaving 9 bases between the germline ends. Looked up from germline, CDR1 is SEHNR and CDR2 is FQNEAQ (reference sequence). The CDR3 spells CASSLAAGLYGYTF. CDR3 DNA sequence: TGTGCCAGCAGCTTAGCGGCCGGGCTCTATGGCTACACCTTC.

This clonotype was counted a few times. The V and J genes are TRBV4-1 and TRBJ2-7, with TRBD2 matching 9 bases. This CDR3 spans 17 amino acids. V lost 3 bases, J lost 0 bases, and 9 bases stayed unmatched. Germline CDR1 and CDR2: MGHRA and YSYEKL. This CDR3 reads CASSHSSGTAASYEQYF. CDR3 sequence (DNA): TGCGCCAGCAGCCATTCTAGCGGGACTGCCGCCTCCTACGAGCAGTACTTC.

This clonotype was detected ten times or more. The CDR3 protein is CASSFQQLAKNIQYF. CDR3 nucleotides: TGTGCCAGCAGTTTTCAGCAGCTAGCCAAAAACATTCAGTACTTC. This sequence joins TRBV28 and TRBJ2-4; no clear D. Trimming removed 3 bases at V and 0 bases at J, with 9 bases between. The CDR3 spans 15 residues. Germline V gene sequence: CDR1 MDHEN, CDR2 SYDVKM.

This clonotype was detected many times. This chain connects TRBV4-2 to TRBJ1-5; D is unresolved. In germline, CDR1 is LGHNA, CDR2 YNFKEQ. This CDR3 is built from 16 residues. Trimming took 0 bases from V and 7 from J, leaving 16 bases between them. The CDR3 DNA sequence: TGTGCCAGCAGCCAAGATCCGCCGGAGGGCGGACAGCCCCAGCATTTT. Protein: CASSQDPPEGGQPQHF.

The chain carries TRBV11-1 and TRBJ1-2; tentatively, D is TRBD1 (5 bases). The CDR3 has 17 amino acids. In germline, CDR1 is SGHAT, CDR2 FQDESV (reference sequence). With 0 bases removed from V and 0 bases from J, the gap between germline ends came to 14 bases. The CDR3 reads CASSLAAGLGANYGYTF. The CDR3, as DNA: TGTGCCAGCAGCTTAGCGGCAGGGTTGGGAGCTAACTATGGCTACACCTTC.

This clonotype was seen a few times. A much larger clone lies a single base off, so this may be a read error. The gene calls are TRBV27 and TRBJ1-2; 7 bases match TRBD1. V lost 8 bases to trimming and J lost 0 bases; unmatched junction nucleotides: 9. The CDR3 sequence is 15 residues long. Germline CDR1 reads MNHEY; CDR2 reads SMNVEV (reference sequence). The CDR3 region is CASGFRGQSNYGYTF. The CDR3 bases are TGTGCCAGCGGGTTCAGGGGACAGTCTAACTATGGCTACACCTTC.

This clonotype was seen ten or more times. The V and J genes are TRBV5-1 and TRBJ1-1; D may be TRBD1 (6 bases). The CDR3 extends over 16 amino acids. The ends were cut back, 1 base at V and 4 bases at J, with 17 bases in the middle. Germline V gives CDR1 SGHRS, CDR2 YFSETQ. CDR3 nucleotides: TGCGCCAGCAGCTTGTCGGGGCAGGGGAGTGGCACTGAAGCTTTCTTT. Translated: CASSLSGQGSGTEAFF. Using reference TRBV5-1 and TRBJ1-1 for the parts outside the CDR3, the full variable domain is KAGVTQTPRYLIKTRGQQVTLSCSPISGHRSVSWYQQTPGQGLQFLFEYFSETQRNKGNFPGRFSGRQFSNSRSEMNVSTLELGDSALYLCASSLSGQGSGTEAFFGQGTRLTVV.

The V call is TRBV20-1, the J call TRBJ1-2; no clear D gene. CDR3 size: 14 residues. The V end lost 3 bases, the J end lost 4 bases, and 15 bases lay between the germline ends. Germline CDR1 reads DFQATT; CDR2 reads SNEGSKA (reference sequence). CDR3 residues: CSASLPEILYGYTF. Written as DNA, the CDR3 is TGCAGTGCTAGTCTTCCAGAAATCCTCTATGGCTACACCTTC.

This rearrangement joins TRBV3-1 to TRBJ2-7, with TRBD2 matching 10 bases. The V and J ends lost 1 base and 4 bases, in that order; junction bases with no gene match: 7. Germline CDR1 reads LGHDT; CDR2 reads YNNKEL (reference sequence). The CDR3 is 16 amino acids. As DNA, the CDR3 is TGTGCCAGCAGCCAAGGCTTTGGGACTAGCGCTTACGAGCAGTACTTC. It specifies CASSQGFGTSAYEQYF.

The chain joins TRBV6-1 to TRBJ1-5; 8 bases are a match to TRBD1. Germline trimming cut 2 bases from V and 0 bases from J; bases unmatched to any gene: 6. Germline V gene lookup returns CDR1 MNHNS and CDR2 SASEGT. The CDR3 is 17 amino acids. CDR3 amino acids: CASSETDRGYSNQPQHF. For the CDR3, the DNA is TGTGCCAGCAGTGAAACAGACAGGGGTTATAGCAATCAGCCCCAGCATTTT.

This clonotype has ten or more counts. The rearrangement uses TRBV15 and TRBJ2-7; 10 nucleotides align to TRBD1. V was pared by 0 bases and J by 5 bases, with 4 bases of the junction left unmatched. The germline CDR1 and CDR2 sequences are LNHNV and YYDKDF (reference sequence). CDR3 length: 15 residues. CDR3 residues: CATSRDGTGVDEQYF. As DNA, the CDR3 is TGTGCCACCAGCAGAGATGGGACAGGGGTCGACGAGCAGTACTTC.

The table lists this clonotype with many counts. V gene TRBV30 combines with J gene TRBJ1-1, with a possible D match to TRBD1 (5 bases). From germline, CDR1 is GTSNPN and CDR2 SVGIG (reference sequence). Between the trimmed V and J ends, which lost 1 base and 5 bases, there was a span of 11 bases. CDR3 length equals 13 residues. CDR3 amino acids: CAWSAMGGTEAFF. The CDR3 nucleotides read TGTGCCTGGAGTGCAATGGGGGGGACTGAAGCTTTCTTT.

A few counts support this clonotype. The chain carries TRBV27 and TRBJ1-5; TRBD1 aligns across 9 bases. Germline V lookup: CDR1 MNHEY, CDR2 SMNVEV (reference sequence). The CDR3 is 15 residues long. With 6 bases clipped from V and 5 bases from J, the junction kept 8 bases outside the gene matches. The CDR3 coding sequence is TGTGCCAGCAGCATCCCCGGGACAGGGCATCAGCCCCAGCATTTT. Translated, it gives CASSIPGTGHQPQHF.

The V call is TRBV11-1, the J call TRBJ2-7; 9 nucleotides match TRBD1. After removal of 5 bases from V and 2 bases from J, the junction contained 13 bases not matched to a gene. CDR1 and CDR2 from the germline V gene are SGHAT and FQDESV (reference sequence). CDR3 size: 17 residues. The CDR3 DNA is TGTGCCAGCAGCCCGGGACAGGGCAGGTCCCTGGCCTACGAGCAGTACTTC. It is translated as CASSPGQGRSLAYEQYF. Based on the CDR3 plus reference TRBV11-1 and TRBJ2-7, the full variable domain is EAEVAQSPRYKITEKSQAVAFWCDPISGHATLYWYRQILGQGPELLVQFQDESVVDDSQLPKDRFSAERLKGVDSTLKIQPAELGDSAMYLCASSPGQGRSLAYEQYFGPGTRLTVT.

The chain recombines TRBV15 with TRBJ2-7; the D gene could be TRBD1 or TRBD2 (6 bases each). The germline CDR1 and CDR2 sequences are LNHNV and YYDKDF (reference sequence). V lost 0 bases to trimming and J lost 7 bases, with 16 bases between them. The CDR3 has 15 amino acids. The CDR3 DNA follows: TGTGCCACCAGCAGAGATTTGGGGGGCGCGGGTGAGCAGTACTTC. It specifies CATSRDLGGAGEQYF.